Reported below is one T cell receptor (beta chain). The source of the sample is a study of control samples from healthy donors and cancer patients. Produced via immunoSEQ multiplex PCR; TCRdb's table is partial and in-frame only. The sample has about 92,000 clones, around 80% seen once. V lost 0 bases and J lost 9; bases outside the gene matches: 14. The CDR3 extends over 17 amino acids. Germline V lookup: CDR1 SGDLS, CDR2 YYNGEE. This TCR came from a woman aged 55-75 years in good health. The chain joins TRBV9 to TRBJ2-1; 8 bases match TRBD2. What was sequenced was blood. The CDR3 DNA sequence: TGTGCCAGCAGCGTAGGAGCGGGGGCTTATACAGGTGCTGAGCAGTTCTTC. Protein sequence: CASSVGAGAYTGAEQFF.